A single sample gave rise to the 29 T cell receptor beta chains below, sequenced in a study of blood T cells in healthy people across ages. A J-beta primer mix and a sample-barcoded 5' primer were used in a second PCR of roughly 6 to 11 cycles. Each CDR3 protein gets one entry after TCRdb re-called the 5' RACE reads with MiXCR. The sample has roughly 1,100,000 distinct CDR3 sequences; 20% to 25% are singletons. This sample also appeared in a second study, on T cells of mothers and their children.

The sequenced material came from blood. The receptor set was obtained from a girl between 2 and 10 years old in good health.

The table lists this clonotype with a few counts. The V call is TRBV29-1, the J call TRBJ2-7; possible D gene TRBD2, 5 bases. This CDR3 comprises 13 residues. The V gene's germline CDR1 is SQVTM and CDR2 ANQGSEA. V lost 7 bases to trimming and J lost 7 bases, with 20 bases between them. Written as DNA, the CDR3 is TGCAGCGGCAGCGGAACTAATCATTTGGAGCAGTACTTC. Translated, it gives CSGSGTNHLEQYF.

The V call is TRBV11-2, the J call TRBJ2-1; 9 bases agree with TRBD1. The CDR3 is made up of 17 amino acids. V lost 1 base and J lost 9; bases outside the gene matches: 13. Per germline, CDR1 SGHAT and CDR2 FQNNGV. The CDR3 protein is CASSLGRTKDRGGEQFF. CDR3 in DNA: TGTGCCAGCAGCTTAGGGAGGACTAAGGACAGGGGTGGTGAGCAGTTCTTC.

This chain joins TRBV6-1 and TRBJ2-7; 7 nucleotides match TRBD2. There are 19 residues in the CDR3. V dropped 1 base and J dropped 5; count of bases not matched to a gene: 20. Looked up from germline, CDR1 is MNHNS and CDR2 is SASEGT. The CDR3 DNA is TGTGCCAGCAGTGAAGAAGTATGGAGAGACCCTCTACGGGGGGACGAGCAGTACTTC. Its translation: CASSEEVWRDPLRGDEQYF.

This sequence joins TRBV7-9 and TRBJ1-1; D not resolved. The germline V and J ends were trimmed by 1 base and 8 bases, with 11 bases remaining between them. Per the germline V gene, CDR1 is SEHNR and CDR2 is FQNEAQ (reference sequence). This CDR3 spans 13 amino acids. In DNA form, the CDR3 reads TGTGCCAGCAGCTTAGAACAGACGAAGGAAGCTTTCTTT. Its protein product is CASSLEQTKEAFF.

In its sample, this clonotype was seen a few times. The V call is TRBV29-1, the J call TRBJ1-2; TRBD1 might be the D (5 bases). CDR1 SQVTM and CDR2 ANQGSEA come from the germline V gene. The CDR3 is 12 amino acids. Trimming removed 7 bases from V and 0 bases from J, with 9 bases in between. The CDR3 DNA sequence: TGCAGCGGCTCGGGGGCTAACTATGGCTACACCTTC. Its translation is CSGSGANYGYTF.

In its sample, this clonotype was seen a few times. The CDR3 loop is CASSPNPGTGYGYTF. CDR3 DNA sequence: TGTGCCAGCAGCCCCAACCCCGGGACGGGCTATGGCTACACCTTC. The chain links TRBV7-3 to TRBJ1-2; possibly TRBD1 for D (5 bases). This CDR3 comprises 15 residues. V was pared by 5 bases and J by 4 bases, with 17 bases between. The germline V gene has CDR1 SGHTA and CDR2 FQGTGA.

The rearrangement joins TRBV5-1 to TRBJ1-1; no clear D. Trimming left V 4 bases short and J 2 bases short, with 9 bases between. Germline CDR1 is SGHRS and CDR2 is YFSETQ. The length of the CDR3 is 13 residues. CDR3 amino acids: CASSKHSNTEAFF. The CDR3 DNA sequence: TGCGCCAGCAGCAAGCACAGTAACACTGAAGCTTTCTTT. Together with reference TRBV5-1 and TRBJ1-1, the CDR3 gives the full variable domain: KAGVTQTPRYLIKTRGQQVTLSCSPISGHRSVSWYQQTPGQGLQFLFEYFSETQRNKGNFPGRFSGRQFSNSRSEMNVSTLELGDSALYLCASSKHSNTEAFFGQGTRLTVV.

In DNA, the CDR3 is TGTGCCAGCAGTCATAGCGGGACTAGATCCTCCTACAATGAGCAGTTCTTC. Translation: CASSHSGTRSSYNEQFF. The V and J genes are TRBV6-4 and TRBJ2-1, with 8 bases aligning to TRBD2. V shed 5 bases and J 0 bases; nucleotides not matched to a gene: 9. Germline lookup yields CDR1 MRHNA and CDR2 SNTAGT. The CDR3 sequence is 17 residues long.

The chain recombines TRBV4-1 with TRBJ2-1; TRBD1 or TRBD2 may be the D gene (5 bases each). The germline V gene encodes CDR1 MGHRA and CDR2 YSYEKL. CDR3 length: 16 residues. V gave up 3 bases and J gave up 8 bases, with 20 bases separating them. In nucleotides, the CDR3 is TGCGCCAGCAGCCATCTCCCGGGACCGCCGGCATATGAGCAGTTCTTC. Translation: CASSHLPGPPAYEQFF.

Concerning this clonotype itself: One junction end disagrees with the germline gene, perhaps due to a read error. The CDR3 sequence: CASSPFTHLSGANILTF. CDR3 nucleotides: TGTGCCAGCTCACCATTCACACACCTCTCTGGGGCCAACATCCTGACTTTC. The rearrangement links TRBV18 to TRBJ2-6; possible D gene TRBD1, 5 bases. Germline loops: CDR1 KGHSH, CDR2 LQKENI. This CDR3 comprises 17 residues.

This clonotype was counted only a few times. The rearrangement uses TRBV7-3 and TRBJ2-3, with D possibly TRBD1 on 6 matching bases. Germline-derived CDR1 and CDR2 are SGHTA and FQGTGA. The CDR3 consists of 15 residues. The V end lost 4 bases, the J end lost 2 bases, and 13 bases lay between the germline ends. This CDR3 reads CASSSDSGYTDTQYF. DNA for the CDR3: TGTGCCAGCAGCTCGGACAGCGGTTACACAGATACGCAGTATTTT.

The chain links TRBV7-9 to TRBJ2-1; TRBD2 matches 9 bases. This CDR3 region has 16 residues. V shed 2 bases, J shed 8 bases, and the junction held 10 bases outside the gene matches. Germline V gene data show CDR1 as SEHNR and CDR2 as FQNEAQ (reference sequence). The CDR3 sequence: CASSLYRLAGLDEQFF. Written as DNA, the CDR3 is TGTGCCAGCAGCTTATACCGCCTAGCGGGGTTAGATGAGCAGTTCTTC.

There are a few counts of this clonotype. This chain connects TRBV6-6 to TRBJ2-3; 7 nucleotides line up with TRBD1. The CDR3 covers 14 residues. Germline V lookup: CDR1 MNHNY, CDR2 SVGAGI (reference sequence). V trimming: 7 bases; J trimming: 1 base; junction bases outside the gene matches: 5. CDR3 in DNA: TGTGCCAGCACCGACAGGGTTCGCACAGATACGCAGTATTTT. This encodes CASTDRVRTDTQYF.

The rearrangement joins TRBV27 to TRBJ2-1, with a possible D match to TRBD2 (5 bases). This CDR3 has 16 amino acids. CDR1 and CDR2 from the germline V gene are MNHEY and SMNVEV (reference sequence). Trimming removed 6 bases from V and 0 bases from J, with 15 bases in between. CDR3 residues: CASSQFWESSYNEQFF. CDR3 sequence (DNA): TGTGCCAGCAGCCAATTCTGGGAGAGCTCCTACAATGAGCAGTTCTTC.

The CDR3: CASGGDAETQYF. The CDR3 DNA is TGTGCCAGCGGGGGCGACGCGGAGACCCAGTACTTC. The V and J genes are TRBV2 and TRBJ2-5, with D possibly TRBD1 on 6 matching bases. The CDR3 sequence is 12 residues long. Trimming removed 8 bases from V and 5 bases from J, with 12 bases in between. Germline V gene sequence: CDR1 SNHLY, CDR2 FYNNEI. The full variable domain, in which reference TRBV2 and TRBJ2-5 provide the parts outside the CDR3, is EPEVTQTPSHQVTQMGQEVILRCVPISNHLYFYWYRQILGQKVEFLVSFYNNEISEKSEIFDDQFSVERPDGSNFTLKIRSTKLEDSAMYFCASGGDAETQYFGPGTRLLVL.

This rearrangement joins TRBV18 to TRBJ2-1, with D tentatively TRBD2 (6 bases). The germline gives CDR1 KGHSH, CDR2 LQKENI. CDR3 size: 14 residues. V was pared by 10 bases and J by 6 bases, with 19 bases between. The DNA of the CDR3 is TGTGCCACCACTCCCGGGACTCCTCCCAATGAGCAGTTCTTC. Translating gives CATTPGTPPNEQFF. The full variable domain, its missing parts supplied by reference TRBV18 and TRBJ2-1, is NAGVMQNPRHLVRRRGQEARLRCSPMKGHSHVYWYRQLPEEGLKFMVYLQKENIIDESGMPKERFSAEFPKEGPSILRIQQVVRGDSAAYFCATTPGTPPNEQFFGPGTRLTVL.

CDR3 DNA sequence: TGCAGCGTCCAGACCCTCTTGAGTGAAAAACTGTTTTTT. Translated, it gives CSVQTLLSEKLFF. The V call is TRBV29-1, the J call TRBJ1-4; no clear D gene. The CDR3 totals 13 residues. Trimming shortened V by 6 bases and J by 7 bases, and 15 bases separated the two germline ends. CDR1 SQVTM and CDR2 ANQGSEA come from the germline V gene.

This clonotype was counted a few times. CDR3 nucleotides: TGTGCCAGCAGCATACTTACACCGAGGGGGTACACTGAAGCTTTCTTT. Amino acid sequence: CASSILTPRGYTEAFF. The chain employs TRBV13 and TRBJ1-1; D perhaps matches TRBD1 (6 bases). This CDR3 contains 16 residues. The V gene's germline CDR1 is PRHDT and CDR2 FYEKMQ (reference sequence). Trimming removed 5 bases at V and 3 bases at J, with 19 bases between.

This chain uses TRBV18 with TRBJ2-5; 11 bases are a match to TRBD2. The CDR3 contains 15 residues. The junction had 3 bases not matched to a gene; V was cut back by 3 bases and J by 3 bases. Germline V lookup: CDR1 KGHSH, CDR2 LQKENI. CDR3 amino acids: CASSPGLAVEETQYF. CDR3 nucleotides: TGTGCCAGCTCACCGGGACTAGCGGTTGAAGAGACCCAGTACTTC.

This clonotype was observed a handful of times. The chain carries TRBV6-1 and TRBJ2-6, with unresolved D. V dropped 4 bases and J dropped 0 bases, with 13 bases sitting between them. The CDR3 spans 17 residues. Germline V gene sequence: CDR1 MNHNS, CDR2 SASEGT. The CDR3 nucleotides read TGTGCCAGCAGTGGGGCAGCTTCCTCCTCTGGGGCCAACGTCCTGACTTTC. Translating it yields CASSGAASSSGANVLTF.

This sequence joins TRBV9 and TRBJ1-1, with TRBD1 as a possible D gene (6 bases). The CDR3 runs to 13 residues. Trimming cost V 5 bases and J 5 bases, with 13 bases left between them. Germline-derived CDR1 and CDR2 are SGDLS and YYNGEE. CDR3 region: CASSTTGWTEAFF. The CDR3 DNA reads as TGTGCCAGCAGTACAACAGGGTGGACTGAAGCTTTCTTT. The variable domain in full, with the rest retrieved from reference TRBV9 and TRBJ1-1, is DSGVTQTPKHLITATGQRVTLRCSPRSGDLSVYWYQQSLDQGLQFLIQYYNGEERAKGNILERFSAQQFPDLHSELNLSSLELGDSALYFCASSTTGWTEAFFGQGTRLTVV.

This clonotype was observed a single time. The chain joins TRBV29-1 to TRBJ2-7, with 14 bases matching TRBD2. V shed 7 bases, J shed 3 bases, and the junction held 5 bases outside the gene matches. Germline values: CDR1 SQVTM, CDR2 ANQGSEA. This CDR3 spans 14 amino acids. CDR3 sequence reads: CSAGGTSGSYEQYF. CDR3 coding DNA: TGCAGCGCCGGGGGGACTAGCGGGAGCTACGAGCAGTACTTC.

The CDR3: CASSSLGPMKQFF. As DNA, the CDR3 is TGTGCCAGCAGCTCACTGGGGCCAATGAAACAGTTCTTC. V is TRBV7-3 and J is TRBJ2-1; D is perhaps TRBD1 (5 bases). Germline V lookup: CDR1 SGHTA, CDR2 FQGTGA. CDR3 length: 13 residues. V was cut by 4 bases and J by 13 bases, with 17 bases left in between. Full variable domain (outside the CDR3, taken from reference TRBV7-3 and TRBJ2-1): GAGVSQTPSNKVTEKGKYVELRCDPISGHTALYWYRQSLGQGPEFLIYFQGTGAADDSGLPNDRFFAVRPEGSVSTLKIQRTERGDSAVYLCASSSLGPMKQFFGPGTRLTVL.

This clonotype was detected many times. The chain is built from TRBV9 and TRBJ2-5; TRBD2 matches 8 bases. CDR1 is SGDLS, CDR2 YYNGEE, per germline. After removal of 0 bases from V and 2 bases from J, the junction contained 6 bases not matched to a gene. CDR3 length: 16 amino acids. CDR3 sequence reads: CASSVDGAGEQETQYF. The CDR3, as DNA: TGTGCCAGCAGCGTAGATGGAGCGGGGGAGCAAGAGACCCAGTACTTC.

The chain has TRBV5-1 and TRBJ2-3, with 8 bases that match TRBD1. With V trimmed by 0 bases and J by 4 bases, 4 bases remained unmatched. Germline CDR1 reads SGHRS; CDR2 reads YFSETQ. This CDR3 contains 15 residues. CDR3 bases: TGCGCCAGCAGCTTGGGTGACAGGGGAGCAGATACGCAGTATTTT. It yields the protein CASSLGDRGADTQYF.

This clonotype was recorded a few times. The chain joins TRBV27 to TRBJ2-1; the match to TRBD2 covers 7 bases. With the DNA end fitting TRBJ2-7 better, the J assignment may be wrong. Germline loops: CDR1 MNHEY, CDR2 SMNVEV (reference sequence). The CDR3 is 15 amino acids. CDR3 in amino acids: CASSPRWGGSYEQYF. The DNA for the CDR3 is TGTGCCAGCAGTCCCCGATGGGGGGGTTCCTACGAGCAGTACTTC.

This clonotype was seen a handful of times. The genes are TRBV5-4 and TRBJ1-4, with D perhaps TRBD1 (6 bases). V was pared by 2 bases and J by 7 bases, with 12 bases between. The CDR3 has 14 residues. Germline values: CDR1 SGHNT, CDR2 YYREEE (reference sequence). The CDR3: CASSLRTGSEKLFF. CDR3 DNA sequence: TGTGCCAGCAGCTTAAGAACAGGGAGTGAAAAACTGTTTTTT.

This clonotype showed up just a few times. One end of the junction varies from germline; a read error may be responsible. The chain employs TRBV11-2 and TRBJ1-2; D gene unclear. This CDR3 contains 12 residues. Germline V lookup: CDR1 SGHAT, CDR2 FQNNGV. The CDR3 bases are TGTGCCAGCAGCCTAGACCCGTATGGCTACACCTTC. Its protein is CASSLDPYGYTF.

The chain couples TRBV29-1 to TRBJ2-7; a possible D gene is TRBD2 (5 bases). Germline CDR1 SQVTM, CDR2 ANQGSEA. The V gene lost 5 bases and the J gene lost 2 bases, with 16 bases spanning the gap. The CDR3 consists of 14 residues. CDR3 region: CSVLSVARPYEQYF. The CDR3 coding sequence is TGCAGCGTTCTATCGGTAGCGAGGCCCTACGAGCAGTACTTC.